This TCR beta chain was recorded in a study of OX40 agonist ivuxolimab in advanced cancers. As for the study in general: A partial response was reached by three patients: one with hepatocellular carcinoma and two with cutaneous melanoma. Regarding the study as a whole: On average, CD8+ T cells had more expanded clones than CD4+.

Clones were sequenced by immunoSEQ multiplex PCR, and TCRdb holds only the in-frame ones, with some missing. The repertoire has tens of thousands of clones, more than 65% of them found once; the top ten carry 6.3%. This CDR3 has 14 amino acids. V was clipped by 4 bases and J by 5 bases, with 16 bases between them. Germline CDR1 is SGDLS and CDR2 is YYNGEE. Patients were ineligible given autoimmune disease history or systemic immunosuppression. Blood draws occurred at baseline, cycle 4 day 1, and cycle 7 day 1. To note about this clone: The antigen is not known.

The chain couples TRBV9 to TRBJ2-7, with D perhaps TRBD1 or TRBD2 (5 bases each). The TCR sequence derives from an adult with an advanced solid tumor such as melanoma, head and neck, liver or kidney cancer. The sample consisted of CD4+ or CD8+ T cells sorted from blood, taken in a trial of the OX40 agonist ivuxolimab. As DNA, the CDR3 is TGTGCCAGCAGCTTCATGGCAGGGACGGACGAGCAGTACTTC. Translated, it gives CASSFMAGTDEQYF.